The entry below gives a single T cell receptor beta chain sequence along with its context. The protocol was immunoSEQ multiplex PCR, while the TCRdb copy is restricted to in-frame clones and leaves out a portion. The table records about 130,000 clones, around 86% of them present only once. The sample is drawn from a study of PD-L1 blockade in urothelial cancer. About the study: Every 3 weeks, patients received intravenous atezolizumab 1,200 mg, beginning 2014. About 90% of the roughly 29 patients were men who had bladder-origin urothelial cancer. Blood underwent analysis 3 weeks (second dose) and 6 weeks after treatment began.

Stated time point: peripheral blood 6 weeks after treatment start. Each patient gave between 1 and 8 samples, pretreatment and on-treatment. CDR3 size: 15 residues. Germline CDR1 and CDR2: SGHRS and YFSETQ. V lost 4 bases and J lost 3, with 15 bases in between. The sequences come from PBMCs, collected around atezolizumab (anti-PD-L1) treatment. This clonotype was sampled from a man in his fifties or sixties with urothelial cancer. V and J are TRBV5-1 and TRBJ2-3; TRBD1 is a possible D gene (5 bases). As DNA, the CDR3 is TGCGCCAGCAGCCCGATCGTGACAGTGACAGATACGCAGTATTTT. Its protein is CASSPIVTVTDTQYF.